The 9 T cell receptor beta chains below were found in one sample sequenced in a study of T cells in Graves' hyperthyroidism and ophthalmopathy. TCR beta CDR3 regions were amplified from RNA. The TCR CDR3 was amplified in a first-round RT-PCR using the HTBI primer set. TCRdb independently ran MiXCR on the multiplex PCR reads; one entry per CDR3 protein. This sample carries 500,000 or so distinct CDR3 sequences, 15% to 20% of them seen once, and the ten largest clones take around 17%. The specimen was blood. The receptors originated from a woman aged 18-29 years with Graves' ophthalmopathy.

Ten or more counts support this clonotype. V is TRBV20-1 and J is TRBJ2-7; unclear D gene. The V gene lost 7 bases and the J gene lost 0 bases, with 7 bases spanning the gap. The germline V gene encodes CDR1 DFQATT and CDR2 SNEGSKA (reference sequence). This CDR3 spans 11 amino acids. CDR3 nucleotides: TGCAGTGGGGTGGACTCCTACGAGCAGTACTTC. Its protein is CSGVDSYEQYF.

This clonotype was seen at least ten times. This chain uses TRBV18 with TRBJ1-5; TRBD1 might be the D (6 bases). The germline V and J ends were trimmed by 4 bases and 1 base, with 11 bases remaining between them. Germline V gene sequence: CDR1 KGHSH, CDR2 LQKENI. The CDR3 is 15 amino acids. The CDR3 spells CASSRGGGSNQPQHF. As DNA, the CDR3 is TGTGCCAGCTCACGAGGGGGGGGAAGCAATCAGCCCCAGCATTTT.

In this sample, this clonotype turned up many times. The V gene is TRBV7-9, the J gene TRBJ1-1, with D possibly matching TRBD1 (6 bases). With 5 bases removed from V and 8 bases from J, the gap between germline ends came to 15 bases. The CDR3 is made up of 13 amino acids. CDR1 and CDR2 (germline): SEHNR, FQNEAQ (reference sequence). For the CDR3, the DNA is TGTGCCAGCAGCGCGCAGGGGCGGGTGGAAGCTTTCTTT. Translating gives CASSAQGRVEAFF.

The chain links TRBV11-2 to TRBJ2-7, with unresolved D. The V and J ends lost 2 bases and 0 bases respectively, with 8 bases between them. The CDR3 spans 14 residues. The V gene's germline CDR1 is SGHAT and CDR2 FQNNGV. The CDR3 nucleotides read TGTGCCAGCAGCTTAAATCCTTACTCCTACGAGCAGTACTTC. Its translation: CASSLNPYSYEQYF.

This clonotype was picked up many times. In DNA form, the CDR3 reads TGTGCCGGACACGGGACAGGGGGCGTCGAGCAGTACTTC. Its translation: CAGHGTGGVEQYF. The chain employs TRBV2 and TRBJ2-7; 12 nucleotides agree with TRBD1. Germline loops: CDR1 SNHLY, CDR2 FYNNEI. V lost 11 bases and J lost 6; bases outside the gene matches: 8. The CDR3 covers 13 residues.

In this sample, this clonotype turned up many times. The gene calls are TRBV20-1 and TRBJ2-1; D is unresolved. There are 13 residues in the CDR3. CDR1 and CDR2 from the germline V gene are DFQATT and SNEGSKA (reference sequence). V was trimmed by 5 bases and J by 7 bases, leaving 15 bases between them. The CDR3 loop is CSALDPPGNEQFF. CDR3 nucleotide sequence: TGCAGTGCTCTGGACCCACCGGGTAATGAGCAGTTCTTC.

This clonotype was seen repeatedly, ten times or more. The chain combines TRBV12-3 or TRBV12-4 with TRBJ2-2, with D possibly TRBD2 on 5 matching bases. This CDR3 comprises 13 residues. The germline V and J ends were trimmed by 11 bases and 4 bases, with 14 bases remaining between them. CDR3 sequence reads: CALRTGSTGELFF. The CDR3 region has the DNA TGTGCCCTCAGAACGGGAAGCACCGGGGAGCTGTTTTTT.

V and J are TRBV6-1 and TRBJ2-3; maybe TRBD2 (6 bases). Germline V lookup: CDR1 MNHNS, CDR2 SASEGT. The length of the CDR3 is 15 residues. With 6 bases removed from V and 6 bases from J, the gap between germline ends came to 19 bases. The CDR3 here is CASSPSLAEVDTQYF. The CDR3 DNA reads TGTGCCAGCAGCCCCTCACTAGCTGAGGTGGATACGCAGTATTTT.

This clonotype appeared once. This chain connects TRBV6-2 or TRBV6-3 to TRBJ1-4; no clear D gene. The CDR3 totals 16 residues. Trimming shortened V by 0 bases and J by 9 bases, and 17 bases separated the two germline ends. Germline assignment: CDR1 MNHEY and CDR2 SVGEGT. The CDR3 is CASSYSRAGGDQKLFF. CDR3 sequence (DNA): TGTGCCAGCAGTTACTCGAGGGCAGGCGGCGATCAAAAACTGTTTTTT.